The 20 T cell receptor beta chains given below trace back to one sample, sequenced in a study of shared clonotypes between healthy human individuals. Profiled with immunoSEQ multiplex PCR; TCRdb holds only in-frame clones, not every one. This sample yields about 2,100,000 clones, of which around 93% are seen a single time; roughly 1.7% belongs to the top ten. Naive-designated CD8 cells lacked CD45RO, were positively enriched for CCR7, and omitted terminally differentiated effector memory CD45RA+ cells. The sample consisted of naive CD8+ T cells from PBMCs. Every receptor here comes from a man younger than 35 in good health. Some clones in this sample may be carry-over from other donors' samples.

V and J are TRBV6-1 and TRBJ2-7; possibly TRBD1 for D (7 bases). Germline lookup yields CDR1 MNHNS and CDR2 SASEGT. CDR3 size: 12 residues. V lost 7 bases and J lost 5, with 12 bases in between. CDR3 amino acids: CASNSRGDEQYF. CDR3 sequence (DNA): TGTGCCAGCAATTCCAGGGGGGACGAGCAGTACTTC.

The J gene is TRBJ2-5, the V gene TRBV11-2, with no clear D. V was pared by 5 bases and J by 7 bases, with 17 bases between. Germline values: CDR1 SGHAT, CDR2 FQNNGV. This CDR3 is built from 14 residues. CDR3 coding DNA: TGTGCCAGCAGCCCGACGAACCCCAAAGGGACCCAGTACTTC. Amino acid sequence: CASSPTNPKGTQYF.

The chain employs TRBV12-5 and TRBJ2-5; 7 bases are shared with TRBD1. Trimming at V came to 4 bases and at J to 1 base, leaving 3 bases not matched to a gene. Germline CDR1 is LGHNT and CDR2 is FRNRAP. This CDR3 contains 14 residues. This chain's CDR3 is CASGSDRFQETQYF. The CDR3 nucleotides read TGTGCTAGTGGTTCGGACAGGTTCCAAGAGACCCAGTACTTC.

This chain uses TRBV5-1 with TRBJ1-1, with D uncertain. This CDR3 is 13 amino acids long. Between the trimmed V and J ends, which lost 4 bases and 1 base, there was a span of 8 bases. Germline values: CDR1 SGHRS, CDR2 YFSETQ. CDR3 loop: CASSRLRNTEAFF. The CDR3, as DNA: TGCGCCAGCAGCCGCCTCCGGAACACTGAAGCTTTCTTT.

The chain recombines TRBV27 with TRBJ2-7, with D tentatively TRBD1 or TRBD2 (5 bases each). Trimming left V 3 bases short and J 7 bases short, with 19 bases between. CDR1 is MNHEY and CDR2 is SMNVEV in the germline V gene (reference sequence). The CDR3 totals 15 residues. The CDR3 is CASSFRDGLRWEQYF. CDR3 nucleotide sequence: TGTGCCAGCAGTTTTCGGGACGGGTTGAGGTGGGAGCAGTACTTC.

This clone occurred once. The CDR3 coding sequence is TGTGCCAGCAGTCCTTTTGTCGGGGACACTGAAGCTTTCTTT. This gives the protein CASSPFVGDTEAFF. The chain joins TRBV4-2 to TRBJ1-1; D uncertain. The V end was cut by 6 bases, the J end by 3 bases, with 14 bases between. This CDR3 is 14 amino acids long. Germline V lookup: CDR1 LGHNA, CDR2 YNFKEQ.

The chain has TRBV7-9 and TRBJ2-7; maybe TRBD2 (7 bases). Trimming pared 5 bases from V and 1 base from J, leaving 18 bases between. The length of the CDR3 is 16 residues. Germline V gene lookup returns CDR1 SEHNR and CDR2 FQNEAQ (reference sequence). In nucleotides, the CDR3 is TGTGCCAGCAGCCGATTACGGGCGGGGGCGTCCTACGAGCAGTACTTC. Translated: CASSRLRAGASYEQYF.

V is TRBV29-1 and J is TRBJ2-1, with 7 bases identical to TRBD2. The CDR3 has 14 amino acids. The germline gives CDR1 SQVTM, CDR2 ANQGSEA. Trimming took 4 bases from V and 7 from J; bases not matched to a gene: 10. The CDR3 spells CSVVASGVRNEQFF. The CDR3 DNA is TGCAGCGTTGTGGCTAGCGGAGTGCGGAATGAGCAGTTCTTC.

The chain combines TRBV11-2 with TRBJ2-1; D gene uncertain. This CDR3 contains 15 residues. Looked up from germline, CDR1 is SGHAT and CDR2 is FQNNGV. The V gene lost 5 bases and the J gene lost 0 bases, with 11 bases spanning the gap. CDR3 residues: CASSPPRRSYNEQFF. The CDR3, as DNA: TGTGCCAGCAGCCCACCAAGGCGCTCCTACAATGAGCAGTTCTTC.

J is TRBJ2-1 and V is TRBV7-9; D not resolved. V was shortened by 8 bases and J by 6 bases, with 8 bases between the two germline ends. This CDR3 spans 11 amino acids. The germline CDR1 and CDR2 sequences are SEHNR and FQNEAQ (reference sequence). The CDR3, as DNA: TGTGCCAGCGGAGTATCCAATGAGCAGTTCTTC. Amino acids: CASGVSNEQFF.

The rearrangement links TRBV7-6 to TRBJ2-5; TRBD2 matches at 7 bases. The V gene end was trimmed by 4 bases and the J gene end by 5 bases; junction bases not matched to a gene: 1. The germline gives CDR1 SGHVS, CDR2 FNYEAQ. CDR3 length equals 12 residues. The CDR3 bases are TGTGCCAGCAGCTGGGGGGGGGAGACCCAGTACTTC. The encoded protein is CASSWGGETQYF. Variable domain in full (rest from reference TRBV7-6 and TRBJ2-5): GAGVSQSPRYKVTKRGQDVALRCDPISGHVSLYWYRQALGQGPEFLTYFNYEAQQDKSGLPNDRFSAERPEGSISTLTIQRTEQRDSAMYRCASSWGGETQYFGPGTRLLVL.

This clone was counted once. This chain connects TRBV7-3 to TRBJ1-1; maybe TRBD1 (5 bases). The CDR3 totals 14 residues. V was shortened by 0 bases and J by 7 bases, with 12 bases between the two germline ends. The germline V gene encodes CDR1 SGHTA and CDR2 FQGTGA. CDR3 region: CASSLTGDGIEAFF. The CDR3 nucleotides are TGTGCCAGCAGCTTAACAGGGGACGGTATTGAAGCTTTCTTT.

This clone has just one count. The chain couples TRBV2 to TRBJ2-2; D tentatively fits TRBD1 or TRBD2 (5 bases each). This CDR3 region has 12 residues. Germline lookup yields CDR1 SNHLY and CDR2 FYNNEI. Between the trimmed V and J ends, which lost 11 bases and 4 bases, there was a span of 11 bases. CDR3 sequence reads: CAGEQGTGELFF. For the CDR3, the DNA is TGTGCCGGGGAGCAGGGCACCGGGGAGCTGTTTTTT. Variable domain in full (rest from reference TRBV2 and TRBJ2-2): EPEVTQTPSHQVTQMGQEVILRCVPISNHLYFYWYRQILGQKVEFLVSFYNNEISEKSEIFDDQFSVERPDGSNFTLKIRSTKLEDSAMYFCAGEQGTGELFFGEGSRLTVL.

The chain employs TRBV4-3 and TRBJ2-1; no firm D call. The germline V gene has CDR1 LGHNA and CDR2 YSLEER. Trimming stripped 0 bases from V and 6 bases from J, with 9 bases between. The CDR3 totals 14 residues. The CDR3 protein is CASSQDSGPNEQFF. The CDR3 DNA reads as TGCGCCAGCAGCCAAGATTCCGGTCCCAATGAGCAGTTCTTC.

The chain links TRBV28 to TRBJ2-5; weak D call: TRBD1 (6 bases). From germline, CDR1 is MDHEN and CDR2 SYDVKM. The ends were cut back, 5 bases at V and 1 base at J, with 14 bases in the middle. The CDR3 loop spans 15 amino acids. The CDR3 DNA is TGTGCCAGCAGTCCGATCAACAGGGTCCAAGAGACCCAGTACTTC. This codes for CASSPINRVQETQYF.

This rearrangement joins TRBV9 to TRBJ2-1; TRBD1 agrees at 9 bases. The J segment lost 8 bases and the V segment lost 0 bases, leaving 9 bases of the junction unmatched. CDR3 size: 16 residues. Germline V gene lookup returns CDR1 SGDLS and CDR2 YYNGEE. In DNA, the CDR3 is TGTGCCAGCAGCGTAGCTTTAATACAGGGGGCCTATGAGCAGTTCTTC. Its protein is CASSVALIQGAYEQFF.

This chain connects TRBV7-7 to TRBJ2-7; D call uncertain. There are 13 residues in the CDR3. Per germline, CDR1 SSHAT and CDR2 FNYEAQ (reference sequence). With 2 bases removed from V and 3 bases from J, the gap between germline ends came to 8 bases. The CDR3 coding sequence is TGTGCCAGCAGCTTAAGGATAGGCTACGAGCAGTACTTC. Its translation: CASSLRIGYEQYF.

The chain has TRBV10-3 and TRBJ1-1; no reliable D call. V gave up 4 bases and J gave up 0 bases, with 9 bases separating them. CDR3 length: 14 amino acids. Germline CDR1 reads ENHRY; CDR2 reads SYGVKD. This CDR3 is CAISASPLNTEAFF. The CDR3 region has the DNA TGTGCCATCAGTGCATCGCCGCTGAACACTGAAGCTTTCTTT.

The chain combines TRBV15 with TRBJ1-3; D remains ambiguous. Trimming removed 7 bases at V and 4 bases at J, with 5 bases between. This CDR3 comprises 11 residues. CDR1 and CDR2 (germline): LNHNV, YYDKDF (reference sequence). CDR3 loop: CATKAGNTIYF. CDR3 nucleotide sequence: TGTGCCACCAAGGCGGGAAACACCATATATTTT.

This chain joins TRBV4-1 and TRBJ1-5; no clear D. This CDR3 region has 17 residues. Deletions cut 0 bases from V and 6 bases from J, with 18 bases between. The V gene's germline CDR1 is MGHRA and CDR2 YSYEKL. The CDR3 sequence: CASSQDSGPAPGQPQHF. In DNA, the CDR3 is TGCGCCAGCAGCCAAGATTCCGGTCCAGCGCCTGGTCAGCCCCAGCATTTT.